These 26 T cell receptor beta chains share one sample of origin, sequenced in a study of blood T cell repertoires in COVID-19. The data were produced by immunoSEQ multiplex PCR, yet TCRdb's version contains in-frame clones alone and is incomplete. Found here are 140,000 or so clones, approximately 89% of them singletons; the top ten hold 1.7%. The sample consisted of peripheral blood. The receptors come from a woman aged 45-65 years with acute or convalescent COVID-19.

The chain is built from TRBV28 and TRBJ1-1; D remains ambiguous. Germline V gene lookup returns CDR1 MDHEN and CDR2 SYDVKM. V lost 6 bases and J 0 bases, leaving 8 bases between the germline ends. The CDR3 contains 13 residues. CDR3 region: CASRTHLNTEAFF. The CDR3 coding sequence is TGTGCCAGCAGAACCCACTTGAACACTGAAGCTTTCTTT.

This chain links TRBV19 with TRBJ1-6, with 10 bases that match TRBD1. The trim removed 3 bases at V and 0 bases at J, leaving 11 bases unmatched. Germline V lookup: CDR1 LNHDA, CDR2 SQIVND (reference sequence). The CDR3 consists of 20 residues. This CDR3 is CASSIFPRTGGSSYNSPLHF. The CDR3, as DNA: TGTGCCAGTAGTATTTTCCCCAGGACAGGGGGGAGCTCCTATAATTCACCCCTCCACTTT.

The chain combines TRBV5-4 with TRBJ2-6, with 10 nucleotides matching TRBD1. J was trimmed by 0 bases and V by 4 bases; bases with no gene match: 4. The CDR3 runs 17 residues. The germline V gene has CDR1 SGHNT and CDR2 YYREEE (reference sequence). CDR3 region: CASSPWTGGSGANVLTF. The CDR3 coding sequence is TGTGCCAGCAGCCCCTGGACAGGGGGCTCTGGGGCCAACGTCCTGACTTTC.

This chain links TRBV9 with TRBJ1-1; D uncertain. Trimming stripped 2 bases from V and 3 bases from J, with 11 bases between. Germline values: CDR1 SGDLS, CDR2 YYNGEE. This CDR3 is 14 amino acids long. The CDR3 sequence is CASSVEFTHTEAFF. CDR3 sequence (DNA): TGTGCCAGCAGCGTCGAGTTTACCCACACTGAAGCTTTCTTT.

The chain couples TRBV11-1 to TRBJ1-1; perhaps TRBD1 as D (5 bases). CDR1 is SGHAT, CDR2 FQDESV, per germline (reference sequence). V lost 3 bases, J lost 1 base, and 6 bases lay in between. The CDR3 consists of 13 residues. The CDR3 region has the DNA TGTGCCAGCAGCTTGGGGGGGAACACTGAAGCTTTCTTT. Translating it yields CASSLGGNTEAFF.

The gene calls are TRBV25-1 and TRBJ1-6; 7 bases fit TRBD1. From germline, CDR1 is MGHDK and CDR2 SYGVNS. The V gene end was trimmed by 6 bases and the J gene end by 7 bases; junction bases not matched to a gene: 9. The CDR3 has 15 amino acids. The CDR3 loop reads CASRDDRVGNSPLHF. The CDR3 DNA reads TGTGCCAGCAGGGATGACAGGGTGGGGAATTCACCCCTCCACTTT.

The V call is TRBV18, the J call TRBJ2-1; 12 positions match TRBD2. This CDR3 has 16 amino acids. Germline V gene lookup returns CDR1 KGHSH and CDR2 LQKENI. The V segment lost 6 bases and the J segment 8 bases; nucleotides outside the gene matches: 11. The DNA of the CDR3 is TGTGCCAGCTCCCCCCCTAGCGGGGGGGCCCGAGATGAGCAGTTCTTC. It yields the protein CASSPPSGGARDEQFF.

This clone is a singleton in its sample. The V call is TRBV11-2, the J call TRBJ1-4; a possible D gene is TRBD1 (5 bases). CDR1 and CDR2 from the germline V gene are SGHAT and FQNNGV. Trimming took off 5 bases at V and 5 bases at J, with 12 bases between the two ends. The CDR3 is 14 residues long. The CDR3 DNA sequence: TGTGCCAGCAGCCTCGACAGCCGGAATGAAAAACTGTTTTTT. It is translated as CASSLDSRNEKLFF.

The J gene is TRBJ2-5, the V gene TRBV11-2, with D tentatively TRBD1 (6 bases). The CDR3 is 14 residues long. Trimming took 0 bases from V and 7 from J, leaving 12 bases between them. Germline CDR1 SGHAT, CDR2 FQNNGV. CDR3 coding DNA: TGTGCCAGCAGCTTAGAGGGGGCTTATCGGACCCAGTACTTC. Protein sequence: CASSLEGAYRTQYF.

The gene calls are TRBV5-1 and TRBJ2-7; D not resolved. CDR3 length: 14 amino acids. The germline CDR1 and CDR2 sequences are SGHRS and YFSETQ. Trimming took off 0 bases at V and 2 bases at J, with 9 bases between the two ends. The CDR3 spells CASSLASDTYEQYF. The CDR3 DNA reads as TGCGCCAGCAGCTTGGCGTCAGACACCTACGAGCAGTACTTC.

The chain links TRBV12-3 or TRBV12-4 to TRBJ2-6; unclear D gene. Between the trimmed V and J ends, which lost 5 bases and 1 base, there was a span of 3 bases. CDR3 size: 13 residues. The chain's CDR3 is CASSLSGANVLTF. CDR3 in DNA: TGTGCCAGCAGTCTTTCTGGGGCCAACGTCCTGACTTTC.

The chain combines TRBV3-1 (or the pseudogene TRBV3-2) with TRBJ2-3; a weak D match, TRBD1 (5 bases). Trimming left V 2 bases short and J 4 bases short, with 16 bases between. This CDR3 spans 16 amino acids. Germline CDR1 LGHDT, CDR2 YNNKEL (reference sequence). The CDR3 nucleotides are TGTGCCAGCAGCCAATTTAGTAGGGGCCGGGCAGATACGCAGTATTTT. Its protein product is CASSQFSRGRADTQYF.

The J gene is TRBJ2-2, the V gene TRBV18; TRBD2 matches at 7 bases. J gave up 10 bases and V 2 bases, and 7 bases lay outside the gene matches. The V gene's germline CDR1 is KGHSH and CDR2 LQKENI. The length of the CDR3 is 14 residues. In DNA, the CDR3 is TGTGCCAGCTCACCAGGGCTAGCGGAAGCGGAGCTGTTTTTT. This codes for CASSPGLAEAELFF.

This rearrangement joins TRBV15 to TRBJ2-2; possibly TRBD2 for D (6 bases). Germline V gene sequence: CDR1 LNHNV, CDR2 YYDKDF (reference sequence). V shed 6 bases and J shed 2 bases, with 10 bases lying between them. The CDR3 has 14 residues. The chain's CDR3 is CATREGPNTGELFF. The CDR3 DNA reads as TGTGCCACCAGGGAGGGCCCTAACACCGGGGAGCTGTTTTTT.

The V call is TRBV6-5, the J call TRBJ2-3; TRBD2 aligns across 10 bases. V trimming: 6 bases; J trimming: 2 bases; junction bases outside the gene matches: 5. Germline V gives CDR1 MNHEY, CDR2 SVGAGI. The CDR3 has 15 amino acids. The CDR3 DNA sequence: TGTGCCAGCAGCCGGACTAGCGGATACACAGATACGCAGTATTTT. It translates to CASSRTSGYTDTQYF.

V usage is TRBV2 and J usage is TRBJ1-5, with a possible D match to TRBD1 (6 bases). CDR3 size: 15 residues. Germline-derived CDR1 and CDR2 are SNHLY and FYNNEI. The V end was cut by 8 bases, the J end by 0 bases, with 14 bases between. CDR3 coding DNA: TGTGCCAGCGAAACAGGGCCTTATAGCAATCAGCCCCAGCATTTT. Encoded protein: CASETGPYSNQPQHF.

The chain is built from TRBV10-2 and TRBJ1-4, with D unclear. CDR1 is WSHSY, CDR2 SAAADI, per germline. This CDR3 spans 13 amino acids. V was cut by 4 bases and J by 8 bases, with 11 bases left in between. CDR3 in amino acids: CASSGRVEEKLFF. The CDR3 coding sequence is TGCGCCAGCAGTGGGCGGGTGGAGGAAAAACTGTTTTTT.

The rearrangement joins TRBV11-3 to TRBJ2-1; 10 positions match TRBD2. The CDR3 extends over 16 amino acids. In germline, CDR1 is SGHNT, CDR2 YENEEA. The J segment lost 7 bases and the V segment lost 1 base, leaving 7 bases of the junction unmatched. DNA for the CDR3: TGTGCCAGCAGCTTAGGCCTAGCGGGAGTTCGGAATGAGCAGTTCTTC. Translation: CASSLGLAGVRNEQFF.

V gene TRBV11-2 combines with J gene TRBJ1-4, with D hard to call. Per the germline V gene, CDR1 is SGHAT and CDR2 is FQNNGV. The CDR3 runs 13 residues. Trimming removed 0 bases at V and 8 bases at J, with 7 bases between. The CDR3 nucleotides are TGTGCCAGCAGCTTAGAGGTGCGGGAAAAACTGTTTTTT. It yields the protein CASSLEVREKLFF.

The V and J genes are TRBV6-5 and TRBJ1-6; a possible D gene is TRBD1 (6 bases). Trimming took 8 bases from V and 6 from J, leaving 17 bases between them. From germline, CDR1 is MNHEY and CDR2 SVGAGI. This CDR3 contains 15 residues. CDR3 in DNA: TGTGCCAGCCTTACCCCGACAGGCTCTAATTCACCCCTCCACTTT. This gives the protein CASLTPTGSNSPLHF.

The chain uses TRBV7-2 and TRBJ2-3; 7 nucleotides line up with TRBD2. Germline V gene sequence: CDR1 SGHTA, CDR2 FQGNSA. Trimming took 1 base from V and 0 from J; bases not matched to a gene: 4. CDR3 length: 16 amino acids. CDR3 sequence reads: CASSLGRLASTDTQYF. CDR3 bases: TGTGCCAGCAGCTTAGGGAGACTAGCAAGCACAGATACGCAGTATTTT. The whole variable domain, remainder taken from reference TRBV7-2 and TRBJ2-3, is GAGVSQSPSNKVTEKGKDVELRCDPISGHTALYWYRQSLGQGLEFLIYFQGNSAPDKSGLPSDRFSAERTGGSVSTLTIQRTQQEDSAVYLCASSLGRLASTDTQYFGPGTRLTVL.

The V call is TRBV3-1 (or the pseudogene TRBV3-2), the J call TRBJ2-3, with D possibly being TRBD2 (6 bases). CDR1 is LGHDT and CDR2 is YNNKEL in the germline V gene (reference sequence). Trimming cost V 5 bases and J 4 bases, with 16 bases left between them. The CDR3 is 15 residues long. The CDR3 DNA follows: TGTGCCAGCAGCACCCCCTCGGGGGTTGCAGATACGCAGTATTTT. This sequence encodes CASSTPSGVADTQYF.

The rearrangement joins TRBV4-2 to TRBJ1-5; the D is unclear. The germline V gene has CDR1 LGHNA and CDR2 YNFKEQ. The length of the CDR3 is 15 residues. Trimming took off 4 bases at V and 4 bases at J, with 14 bases between the two ends. The CDR3 DNA follows: TGTGCCAGCAGCCTTCCGGCCGGAGAGAATCAGCCCCAGCATTTT. This gives the protein CASSLPAGENQPQHF.

The chain carries TRBV15 and TRBJ1-3; a weak D match, TRBD1 (6 bases). CDR1 is LNHNV and CDR2 is YYDKDF in the germline V gene (reference sequence). The CDR3 sequence is 19 residues long. V shed 0 bases and J shed 4 bases, with 22 bases lying between them. The CDR3 protein is CATSREVGLGGRSGNTIYF. The CDR3 bases are TGTGCCACCAGCAGAGAGGTCGGGCTTGGGGGCAGGTCAGGAAACACCATATATTTT. The entire variable domain, with the rest obtained from reference TRBV15 and TRBJ1-3, is as follows: DAMVIQNPRYQVTQFGKPVTLSCSQTLNHNVMYWYQQKSSQAPKLLFHYYDKDFNNEADTPDNFQSRRPNTSFCFLDIRSPGLGDTAMYLCATSREVGLGGRSGNTIYFGEGSWLTVV.

The chain is built from TRBV18 and TRBJ2-7; possible D gene TRBD2, 5 bases. The CDR3 has 15 residues. The germline V gene has CDR1 KGHSH and CDR2 LQKENI. Trimming stripped 0 bases from V and 2 bases from J, with 11 bases between. This CDR3 reads CASSPPSARAYEQYF. Written as DNA, the CDR3 is TGTGCCAGCTCACCACCGTCCGCGCGGGCCTACGAGCAGTACTTC. Filled out from reference TRBV18 and TRBJ2-7, the complete variable domain reads NAGVMQNPRHLVRRRGQEARLRCSPMKGHSHVYWYRQLPEEGLKFMVYLQKENIIDESGMPKERFSAEFPKEGPSILRIQQVVRGDSAAYFCASSPPSARAYEQYFGPGTRLTVT.

CDR3 residues: CASSQYYEQFF. Written as DNA, the CDR3 is TGTGCCAGCAGCCAATACTATGAGCAGTTCTTC. The genes are TRBV16 and TRBJ2-1; D is uncertain. This CDR3 is 11 amino acids long. Trimming cost V 1 base and J 8 bases, with 3 bases left between them. Germline V gene data show CDR1 as KGHSY and CDR2 as FQNENV.